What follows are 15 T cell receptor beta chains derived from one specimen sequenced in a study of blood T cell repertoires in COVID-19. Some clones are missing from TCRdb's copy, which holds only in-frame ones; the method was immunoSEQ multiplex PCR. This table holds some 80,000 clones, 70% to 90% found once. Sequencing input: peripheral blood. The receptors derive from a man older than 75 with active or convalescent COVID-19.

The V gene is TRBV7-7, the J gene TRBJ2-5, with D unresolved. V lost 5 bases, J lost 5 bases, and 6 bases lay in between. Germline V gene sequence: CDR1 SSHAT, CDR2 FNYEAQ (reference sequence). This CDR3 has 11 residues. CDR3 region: CASSEAETQYF. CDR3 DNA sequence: TGTGCCAGCAGCGAAGCGGAGACCCAGTACTTC.

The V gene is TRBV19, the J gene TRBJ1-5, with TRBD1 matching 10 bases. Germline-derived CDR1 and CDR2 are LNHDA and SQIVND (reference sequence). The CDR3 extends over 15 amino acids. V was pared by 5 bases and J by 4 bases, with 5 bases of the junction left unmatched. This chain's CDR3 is CASSSTGGANQPQHF. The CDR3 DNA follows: TGTGCCAGTAGTTCGACAGGGGGCGCGAATCAGCCCCAGCATTTT. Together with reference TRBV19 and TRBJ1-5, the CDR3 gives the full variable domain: DGGITQSPKYLFRKEGQNVTLSCEQNLNHDAMYWYRQDPGQGLRLIYYSQIVNDFQKGDIAEGYSVSREKKESFPLTVTSAQKNPTAFYLCASSSTGGANQPQHFGDGTRLSIL.

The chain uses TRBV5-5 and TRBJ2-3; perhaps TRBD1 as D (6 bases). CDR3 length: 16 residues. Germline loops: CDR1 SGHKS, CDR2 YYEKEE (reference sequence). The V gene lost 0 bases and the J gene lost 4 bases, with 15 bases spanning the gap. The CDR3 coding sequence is TGTGCCAGCAGCTTGGCCACAGGGACCCTCGCAGATACGCAGTATTTT. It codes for CASSLATGTLADTQYF.

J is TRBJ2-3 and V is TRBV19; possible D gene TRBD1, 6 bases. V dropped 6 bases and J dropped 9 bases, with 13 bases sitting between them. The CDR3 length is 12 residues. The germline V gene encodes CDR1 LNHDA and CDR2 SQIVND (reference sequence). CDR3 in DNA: TGTGCCAGTAGGAACAGGGAGTTAACGCAGTATTTT. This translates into CASRNRELTQYF.

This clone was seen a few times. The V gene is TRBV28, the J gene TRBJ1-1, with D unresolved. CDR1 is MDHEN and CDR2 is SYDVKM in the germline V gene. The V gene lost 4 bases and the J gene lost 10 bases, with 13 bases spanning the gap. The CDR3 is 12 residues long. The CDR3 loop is CASSWVGSTAFF. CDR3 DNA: TGTGCCAGCAGTTGGGTGGGGAGTACAGCTTTCTTT.

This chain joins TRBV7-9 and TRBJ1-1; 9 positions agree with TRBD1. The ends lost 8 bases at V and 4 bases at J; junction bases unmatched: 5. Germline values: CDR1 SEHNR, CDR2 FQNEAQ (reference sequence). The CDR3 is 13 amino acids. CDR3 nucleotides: TGTGCCAGCGGACAGGGGACGTTCACTGAAGCTTTCTTT. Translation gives CASGQGTFTEAFF.

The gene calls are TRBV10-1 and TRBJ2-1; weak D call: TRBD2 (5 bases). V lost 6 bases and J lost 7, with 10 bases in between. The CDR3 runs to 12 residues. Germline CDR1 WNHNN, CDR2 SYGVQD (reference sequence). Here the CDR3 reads CASSLTRNEQFF. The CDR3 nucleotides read TGCGCCAGCAGCCTCACTAGGAATGAGCAGTTCTTC.

The CDR3 bases are TGTGCCAGCAGCTCCAGTAGCGGGCAGCCTAATTCACCCCTCCACTTT. Its translation: CASSSSSGQPNSPLHF. This rearrangement joins TRBV11-2 to TRBJ1-6; no clear D. Deletions cut 4 bases from V and 6 bases from J, with 16 bases between. The germline V gene encodes CDR1 SGHAT and CDR2 FQNNGV. The CDR3 runs 16 residues.

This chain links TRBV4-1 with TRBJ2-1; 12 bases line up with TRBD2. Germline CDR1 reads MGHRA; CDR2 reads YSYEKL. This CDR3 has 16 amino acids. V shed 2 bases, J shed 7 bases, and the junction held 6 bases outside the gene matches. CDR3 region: CASSQSPSGGGNEQFF. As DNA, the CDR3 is TGCGCCAGCAGCCAATCTCCTAGCGGGGGGGGGAATGAGCAGTTCTTC.

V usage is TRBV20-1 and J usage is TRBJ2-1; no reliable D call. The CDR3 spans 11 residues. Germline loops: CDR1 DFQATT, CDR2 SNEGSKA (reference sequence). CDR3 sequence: CSVSDNNEQFF. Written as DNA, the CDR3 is TGCAGCGTTTCAGACAACAATGAGCAGTTCTTC.

The CDR3 DNA reads TGTGCCAGCAGTGAAGGGACAGGAAACATTCATACGCAGTATTTT. As protein: CASSEGTGNIHTQYF. V gene TRBV25-1 combines with J gene TRBJ2-3, with TRBD1 matching over 8 bases. This CDR3 contains 15 residues. Germline CDR1 MGHDK, CDR2 SYGVNS. Trimming at V came to 2 bases and at J to 7 bases, leaving 8 bases not matched to a gene.

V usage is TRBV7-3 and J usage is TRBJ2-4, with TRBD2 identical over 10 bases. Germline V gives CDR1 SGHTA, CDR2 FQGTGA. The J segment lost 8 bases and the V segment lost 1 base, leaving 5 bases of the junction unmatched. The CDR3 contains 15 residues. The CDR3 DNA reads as TGTGCCAGCAGCTTAAGAGCTAGCGGGAGTGACATTCAGTACTTC. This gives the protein CASSLRASGSDIQYF.

DNA for the CDR3: TGTGCCAGCAGCCCTGGACAGCTCAGCACAGATACGCAGTATTTT. This sequence encodes CASSPGQLSTDTQYF. The rearrangement links TRBV11-2 to TRBJ2-3; D perhaps matches TRBD1 (6 bases). V lost 5 bases and J 0 bases, leaving 12 bases between the germline ends. The CDR3 extends over 15 amino acids. CDR1 is SGHAT and CDR2 is FQNNGV in the germline V gene.

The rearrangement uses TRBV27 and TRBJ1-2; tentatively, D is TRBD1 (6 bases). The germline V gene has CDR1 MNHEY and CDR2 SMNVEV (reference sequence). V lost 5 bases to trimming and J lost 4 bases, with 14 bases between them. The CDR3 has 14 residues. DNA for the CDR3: TGTGCCAGCAGTATAACCCAGGGGATCTATGGCTACACCTTC. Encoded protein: CASSITQGIYGYTF.

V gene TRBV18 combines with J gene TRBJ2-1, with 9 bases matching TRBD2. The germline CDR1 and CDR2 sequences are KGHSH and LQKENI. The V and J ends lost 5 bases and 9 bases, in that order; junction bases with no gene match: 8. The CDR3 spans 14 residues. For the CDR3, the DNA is TGTGCCAGCTCAGTTGCGGGGGGGCCCAGTGAGCAGTTCTTC. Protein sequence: CASSVAGGPSEQFF.